The 21 T cell receptor beta chains below all came from one sample that was sequenced in a study of blood T cell repertoires in COVID-19. This table comes from immunoSEQ multiplex PCR, and its TCRdb copy is limited to in-frame clones, with some not included. The table has 450,000 or so clones, about 90% seen once. The material sequenced was peripheral blood. Receptors originate from a man aged 18 to 35 with COVID-19, enrolled during active disease.

The genes are TRBV6-4 and TRBJ2-2; TRBD2 agrees at 10 bases. The junction had 10 bases not matched to a gene; V was cut back by 4 bases and J by 5 bases. Germline V gene sequence: CDR1 MRHNA, CDR2 SNTAGT. The CDR3 has 17 amino acids. The CDR3 DNA is TGTGCCAGCAGTGCCCTTAGCGGGGGGCCCGGGACCGGGGAGCTGTTTTTT. Translated: CASSALSGGPGTGELFF.

The J gene is TRBJ1-5, the V gene TRBV2, with 8 bases that match TRBD1. The CDR3 has 11 amino acids. The V gene end was trimmed by 4 bases and the J gene end by 14 bases; junction bases not matched to a gene: 4. Germline CDR1 is SNHLY and CDR2 is FYNNEI. The CDR3 DNA sequence: TGTGCCAGCAGTGCGGACAGGGAGGAGCATTTT. Amino acids: CASSADREEHF.

The gene calls are TRBV5-1 and TRBJ2-7; perhaps TRBD1 as D (6 bases). Germline assignment: CDR1 SGHRS and CDR2 YFSETQ. Trimming cost V 4 bases and J 12 bases, with 20 bases left between them. This CDR3 region has 13 residues. CDR3 sequence: CASSQGDTPKWYF. In DNA form, the CDR3 reads TGCGCCAGCAGCCAAGGGGACACCCCGAAATGGTACTTC.

The chain has TRBV18 and TRBJ2-7, with D perhaps TRBD2 (5 bases). This CDR3 spans 14 amino acids. V was cut by 5 bases and J by 1 base, with 12 bases left in between. Germline lookup yields CDR1 KGHSH and CDR2 LQKENI. In DNA form, the CDR3 reads TGTGCCAGCTCAGATTTGCGGACTTCCTACGAGCAGTACTTC. This translates into CASSDLRTSYEQYF. The full variable domain, completed using reference TRBV18 and TRBJ2-7, is NAGVMQNPRHLVRRRGQEARLRCSPMKGHSHVYWYRQLPEEGLKFMVYLQKENIIDESGMPKERFSAEFPKEGPSILRIQQVVRGDSAAYFCASSDLRTSYEQYFGPGTRLTVT.

The rearrangement links TRBV7-3 to TRBJ2-5; 11 bases agree with TRBD1. Germline CDR1 is SGHTA and CDR2 is FQGTGA. With V trimmed by 5 bases and J by 7 bases, 9 bases remained unmatched. This CDR3 is 15 amino acids long. In DNA, the CDR3 is TGTGCCAGCAGCGCCGGGACAGGGGGGTCTCGGACCCAGTACTTC. It codes for CASSAGTGGSRTQYF.

This rearrangement joins TRBV14 to TRBJ1-6; D gene unclear. The germline V gene encodes CDR1 SGHDN and CDR2 FVKESK. The V and J ends lost 0 bases and 0 bases respectively, with 9 bases between them. CDR3 length: 17 residues. The CDR3 DNA follows: TGTGCCAGCAGCCAAGATGCGGTTACCTCCTATAATTCACCCCTCCACTTT. It specifies CASSQDAVTSYNSPLHF.

This clone was detected once. The chain links TRBV18 to TRBJ2-1; the D is unclear. CDR3 length equals 12 residues. V lost 2 bases and J 9 bases, leaving 8 bases between the germline ends. Per the germline V gene, CDR1 is KGHSH and CDR2 is LQKENI. The CDR3 DNA reads as TGTGCCAGCTCACCAACGAGTGGTGAGCAGTTCTTC. Translation gives CASSPTSGEQFF.

This rearrangement joins TRBV18 to TRBJ2-1; 9 bases align to TRBD2. Germline V lookup: CDR1 KGHSH, CDR2 LQKENI. This CDR3 contains 15 residues. V lost 2 bases to trimming and J lost 5 bases; unmatched junction nucleotides: 4. CDR3 sequence: CASSPILAGHNEQFF. Written as DNA, the CDR3 is TGTGCCAGCTCACCAATCCTAGCGGGACACAATGAGCAGTTCTTC.

The chain joins TRBV24-1 to TRBJ2-1, with a weak D call TRBD1 (6 bases). The length of the CDR3 is 15 residues. V lost 8 bases and J lost 0, with 13 bases in between. Germline V gene data show CDR1 as KGHDR and CDR2 as SFDVKD. The CDR3 loop is CATKGEGVSYNEQFF. For the CDR3, the DNA is TGTGCCACCAAGGGAGAGGGGGTCTCCTACAATGAGCAGTTCTTC.

This clone appeared once. The chain uses TRBV6-4 and TRBJ1-1, with D perhaps TRBD1 (5 bases). V lost 6 bases, J lost 11 bases, and 16 bases lay in between. This CDR3 contains 12 residues. Germline-derived CDR1 and CDR2 are MRHNA and SNTAGT. DNA for the CDR3: TGTGCCAGCAGAGACGGGCGGGGGGTGGCTTTCTTT. This sequence encodes CASRDGRGVAFF.

J is TRBJ2-7 and V is TRBV29-1; no clear D gene. V dropped 2 bases and J dropped 3 bases, with 14 bases sitting between them. This CDR3 has 14 amino acids. Looked up from germline, CDR1 is SQVTM and CDR2 is ANQGSEA. This CDR3 is CSVETGQSIYEQYF. CDR3 coding DNA: TGCAGCGTTGAAACTGGGCAGAGCATCTACGAGCAGTACTTC.

V usage is TRBV6-5 and J usage is TRBJ2-3, with 8 nucleotides matching TRBD1. The CDR3 is made up of 16 amino acids. The V and J ends lost 0 bases and 2 bases, in that order; junction bases with no gene match: 4. Per germline, CDR1 MNHEY and CDR2 SVGAGI. The CDR3 here is CASSYSRDRPTDTQYF. The CDR3 nucleotides read TGTGCCAGCAGTTACTCCCGGGACAGGCCCACAGATACGCAGTATTTT.

The chain couples TRBV28 to TRBJ2-3, with D perhaps matching TRBD2 (6 bases). V lost 4 bases and J lost 3, with 14 bases in between. The CDR3 is made up of 15 amino acids. Germline V gene data show CDR1 as MDHEN and CDR2 as SYDVKM. The CDR3 region has the DNA TGTGCCAGCAGTTATTTTATCGGAGGGACAGATACGCAGTATTTT. This gives the protein CASSYFIGGTDTQYF.

The J gene is TRBJ2-2, the V gene TRBV29-1; D may be TRBD2 (5 bases). Germline values: CDR1 SQVTM, CDR2 ANQGSEA. The CDR3 is 13 residues long. Trimming shortened V by 6 bases and J by 0 bases, and 8 bases separated the two germline ends. CDR3 protein: CSVGGPNTGELFF. The CDR3 DNA reads TGCAGCGTCGGAGGACCGAACACCGGGGAGCTGTTTTTT.

The chain is built from TRBV12-3 or TRBV12-4 and TRBJ1-3; D unclear. The CDR3 totals 13 residues. Trimming left V 7 bases short and J 7 bases short, with 14 bases between. The CDR3 DNA follows: TGTGCCAGCACCGTTTACGGAGGGAACACCATATATTTT. Protein: CASTVYGGNTIYF.

The V gene is TRBV5-1, the J gene TRBJ2-7, with TRBD1 matching over 7 bases. V lost 0 bases to trimming and J lost 2 bases; unmatched junction nucleotides: 8. Germline V gene lookup returns CDR1 SGHRS and CDR2 YFSETQ. This CDR3 has 16 amino acids. The CDR3 DNA sequence: TGCGCCAGCAGCTTGGCGGTAGGGGACAGTACCTACGAGCAGTACTTC. Translated: CASSLAVGDSTYEQYF.

The V gene is TRBV5-1, the J gene TRBJ2-6; D uncertain. With 0 bases removed from V and 2 bases from J, the gap between germline ends came to 9 bases. CDR3 length: 16 residues. Germline V lookup: CDR1 SGHRS, CDR2 YFSETQ. For the CDR3, the DNA is TGCGCCAGCAGCTTGGATCGTTTTACTGGGGCCAACGTCCTGACTTTC. The encoded protein is CASSLDRFTGANVLTF. The whole variable domain, filled in from reference TRBV5-1 and TRBJ2-6, reads KAGVTQTPRYLIKTRGQQVTLSCSPISGHRSVSWYQQTPGQGLQFLFEYFSETQRNKGNFPGRFSGRQFSNSRSEMNVSTLELGDSALYLCASSLDRFTGANVLTFGAGSRLTVL.

The chain recombines TRBV24-1 with TRBJ2-2; D might be TRBD2 (6 bases). Deletions cut 9 bases from V and 2 bases from J, with 15 bases between. This CDR3 comprises 15 residues. Germline assignment: CDR1 KGHDR and CDR2 SFDVKD. The chain's CDR3 is CATSNRRENTGELFF. CDR3 in DNA: TGTGCCACCTCAAACAGGAGGGAAAACACCGGGGAGCTGTTTTTT.

This sequence joins TRBV28 and TRBJ2-3; D ambiguous. Per the germline V gene, CDR1 is MDHEN and CDR2 is SYDVKM. Trimming shortened V by 2 bases and J by 0 bases, and 15 bases separated the two germline ends. This CDR3 is 17 amino acids long. The CDR3 bases are TGTGCCAGCAGTTTAGTCCCCTCGGTTGCTAGCACAGATACGCAGTATTTT. Its protein product is CASSLVPSVASTDTQYF.

J is TRBJ2-3 and V is TRBV5-6; TRBD1 matches at 7 bases. CDR3 length: 15 amino acids. Germline V gives CDR1 SGHDT, CDR2 YYEEEE. The V segment lost 0 bases and the J segment 4 bases; nucleotides outside the gene matches: 5. CDR3 loop: CASSLAAGTADTQYF. The CDR3, as DNA: TGTGCCAGCAGCTTGGCAGCCGGGACAGCAGATACGCAGTATTTT.

The chain is built from TRBV11-2 and TRBJ2-2; 11 bases align to TRBD2. The CDR3 length is 16 residues. Germline V gene data show CDR1 as SGHAT and CDR2 as FQNNGV. The J segment lost 1 base and the V segment lost 4 bases, leaving 2 bases of the junction unmatched. This chain's CDR3 is CASSSLAGGNTGELFF. For the CDR3, the DNA is TGTGCCAGCAGCTCCCTAGCGGGAGGGAACACCGGGGAGCTGTTTTTT. The variable domain in full, completed from reference TRBV11-2 and TRBJ2-2, reads EAGVAQSPRYKIIEKRQSVAFWCNPISGHATLYWYQQILGQGPKLLIQFQNNGVVDDSQLPKDRFSAERLKGVDSTLKIQPAKLEDSAVYLCASSSLAGGNTGELFFGEGSRLTVL.